One sample yielded the 26 T cell receptor beta chains listed below, sequenced in a study of blood T cell repertoires in COVID-19. Here immunoSEQ multiplex PCR was the method, and the copy in TCRdb shows in-frame clones only, minus some. The sample lists about 39,000 clones, approximately 88% occurring once. Sequencing was carried out using peripheral blood. All receptors come from a man in his forties or fifties with active or convalescent COVID-19.

V and J are TRBV24-1 and TRBJ2-1; D gene uncertain. Germline V gene data show CDR1 as KGHDR and CDR2 as SFDVKD. V was shortened by 2 bases and J by 0 bases, with 10 bases between the two germline ends. CDR3 size: 16 residues. The chain's CDR3 is CATSDSLPSSYNEQFF. The CDR3, as DNA: TGTGCCACCAGTGATTCCCTACCGAGCTCCTACAATGAGCAGTTCTTC.

J is TRBJ1-6 and V is TRBV5-4, with D possibly being TRBD1 (5 bases). Germline CDR1 is SGHNT and CDR2 is YYREEE (reference sequence). Trimming pared 4 bases from V and 5 bases from J, leaving 13 bases between. The CDR3 is 15 amino acids. The CDR3 here is CASSPGTAHNSPLHF. The CDR3 DNA reads as TGTGCCAGCAGCCCTGGGACTGCTCATAATTCACCCCTCCACTTT.

The rearrangement uses TRBV13 and TRBJ2-3; D is perhaps TRBD1 (6 bases). V was trimmed by 5 bases and J by 0 bases, leaving 9 bases between them. Looked up from germline, CDR1 is PRHDT and CDR2 is FYEKMQ (reference sequence). The CDR3 consists of 14 residues. The CDR3 DNA is TGTGCCAGCAGCAACAGGGATAGCACAGATACGCAGTATTTT. Protein product: CASSNRDSTDTQYF.

The chain carries TRBV7-9 and TRBJ1-5, with 8 bases matching TRBD1. CDR3 size: 15 residues. Trimming cost V 4 bases and J 4 bases; bases outside gene matches: 6. Looked up from germline, CDR1 is SEHNR and CDR2 is FQNEAQ (reference sequence). DNA for the CDR3: TGTGCCAGCAGCTCATGGACAGGGCAGAATCAGCCCCAGCATTTT. Protein product: CASSSWTGQNQPQHF.

The genes are TRBV5-8 and TRBJ2-7; 10 bases are shared with TRBD1. With V trimmed by 4 bases and J by 2 bases, 15 bases remained unmatched. Germline V gene sequence: CDR1 SGHTS, CDR2 YDEGEE. The CDR3 has 18 amino acids. The CDR3 DNA follows: TGTGCCAGCAGCCGACCGGGACAGGGGTTCTTTTTCCCCTACGAGCAGTACTTC. Translated: CASSRPGQGFFFPYEQYF.

V and J are TRBV5-4 and TRBJ1-4; TRBD1 agrees at 7 bases. V lost 4 bases and J lost 4; bases outside the gene matches: 7. CDR1 and CDR2 (germline): SGHNT, YYREEE (reference sequence). The length of the CDR3 is 15 residues. The DNA for the CDR3 is TGTGCCAGCAGCGATAACAGGGGAATTAATGAAAAACTGTTTTTT. Its translation: CASSDNRGINEKLFF.

This sequence joins TRBV19 and TRBJ1-2; 9 bases are a match to TRBD1. V dropped 7 bases and J dropped 2; count of bases not matched to a gene: 8. CDR3 length equals 15 residues. Per the germline V gene, CDR1 is LNHDA and CDR2 is SQIVND (reference sequence). CDR3 sequence (DNA): TGTGCCAGTATAAGGACAGGGGCGGCGAACTATGGCTACACCTTC. Protein: CASIRTGAANYGYTF. The whole variable domain, filled in from reference TRBV19 and TRBJ1-2, reads DGGITQSPKYLFRKEGQNVTLSCEQNLNHDAMYWYRQDPGQGLRLIYYSQIVNDFQKGDIAEGYSVSREKKESFPLTVTSAQKNPTAFYLCASIRTGAANYGYTFGSGTRLTVV.

This chain connects TRBV20-1 to TRBJ2-1; possibly TRBD2 for D (7 bases). This CDR3 comprises 13 residues. Germline lookup yields CDR1 DFQATT and CDR2 SNEGSKA (reference sequence). Trimming removed 3 bases at V and 7 bases at J, with 13 bases between. Written as DNA, the CDR3 is TGCAGTGCTAGTCGCGGGGGCCGGAATGAGCAGTTCTTC. It specifies CSASRGGRNEQFF.

The sample holds a few counts of this clone. The CDR3 region is CASSLGQAIHTDTQYF. The CDR3 nucleotides are TGCGCCAGCAGCTTGGGGCAGGCCATCCACACAGATACGCAGTATTTT. The V gene is TRBV5-1, the J gene TRBJ2-3; D is unresolved. This CDR3 spans 16 amino acids. Germline lookup yields CDR1 SGHRS and CDR2 YFSETQ. Trimming cost V 0 bases and J 2 bases, with 13 bases left between them.

The chain employs TRBV2 and TRBJ1-4, with TRBD1 as a possible D gene (6 bases). From germline, CDR1 is SNHLY and CDR2 FYNNEI. Trimming pared 4 bases from V and 8 bases from J, leaving 20 bases between. The CDR3 is made up of 16 amino acids. CDR3: CASSVSSGTRGEKLFF. The CDR3 DNA reads as TGTGCCAGCAGTGTATCTTCCGGGACGAGGGGGGAAAAACTGTTTTTT.

This clone was detected a few times. This chain links TRBV14 with TRBJ2-7; 11 nucleotides agree with TRBD1. The junction had 3 bases not matched to a gene; V was cut back by 3 bases and J by 2 bases. The CDR3 consists of 15 residues. Germline V gene lookup returns CDR1 SGHDN and CDR2 FVKESK. CDR3 in DNA: TGTGCCAGCAGCCAGAGGGACAGGGGGGCCTACGAGCAGTACTTC. Amino acids: CASSQRDRGAYEQYF.

J is TRBJ1-4 and V is TRBV14; D might be TRBD1 (6 bases). Germline CDR1 reads SGHDN; CDR2 reads FVKESK. V was shortened by 0 bases and J by 8 bases, with 13 bases between the two germline ends. This CDR3 has 15 residues. The CDR3 reads CASSQEGIQGEKLFF. The CDR3 nucleotides are TGTGCCAGCAGCCAAGAGGGTATACAGGGAGAAAAACTGTTTTTT.

In this sample, this clone turned up a few times. The chain recombines TRBV18 with TRBJ1-2; maybe TRBD1 (6 bases). Trimming cost V 3 bases and J 6 bases, with 17 bases left between them. Germline V CDR1 and CDR2: KGHSH, LQKENI. This CDR3 comprises 15 residues. For the CDR3, the DNA is TGTGCCAGCTCACCGACAATTTCGGGGGGCGATGGCTACACCTTC. Encoded protein: CASSPTISGGDGYTF.

The gene calls are TRBV9 and TRBJ2-5, with 11 bases fitting TRBD2. The CDR3 covers 15 residues. Trimming took 0 bases from V and 5 from J; bases not matched to a gene: 3. Germline V lookup: CDR1 SGDLS, CDR2 YYNGEE. The CDR3 nucleotides read TGTGCCAGCAGCGTAGCCCCTAGCGGGGGGGAGACCCAGTACTTC. As protein: CASSVAPSGGETQYF.

The chain carries TRBV2 and TRBJ1-5; 10 nucleotides align to TRBD1. V lost 6 bases to trimming and J lost 7 bases; unmatched junction nucleotides: 6. Germline CDR1 is SNHLY and CDR2 is FYNNEI. CDR3 length: 14 residues. The CDR3 protein is CASRAGTGVQPQHF. As DNA, the CDR3 is TGTGCCAGCAGAGCCGGGACAGGGGTCCAGCCCCAGCATTTT.

The chain recombines TRBV2 with TRBJ1-1; D possibly corresponds to TRBD1 (5 bases). The V end lost 9 bases, the J end lost 5 bases, and 16 bases lay between the germline ends. Germline CDR1 and CDR2: SNHLY and FYNNEI. The CDR3 length is 13 residues. The CDR3 loop reads CARGLGPGTEAFF. Written as DNA, the CDR3 is TGTGCCAGAGGATTGGGGCCGGGTACTGAAGCTTTCTTT.

Turning to this clone: Distinct nucleotide sequences in the sample also encode this CDR3. V gene TRBV5-1 combines with J gene TRBJ1-3, with D unclear. Trimming left V 0 bases short and J 2 bases short, with 9 bases between. There are 15 residues in the CDR3. Per germline, CDR1 SGHRS and CDR2 YFSETQ. The CDR3 region has the DNA TGCGCCAGCAGCTTGGCCCCCGGGACTGGAAACACCATATATTTT. It codes for CASSLAPGTGNTIYF.

The V gene is TRBV10-3, the J gene TRBJ2-4; TRBD2 matches 11 bases. The CDR3 contains 16 residues. Germline trimming cut 6 bases from V and 3 bases from J; bases unmatched to any gene: 7. The germline V gene has CDR1 ENHRY and CDR2 SYGVKD. The CDR3 loop reads CAISEGLAENKNIQYF. CDR3 sequence (DNA): TGTGCCATCAGCGAGGGACTAGCGGAAAACAAAAACATTCAGTACTTC.

The V call is TRBV6-5, the J call TRBJ2-5; D unresolved. Germline V gene lookup returns CDR1 MNHEY and CDR2 SVGAGI. The CDR3 is 11 residues long. The germline V and J ends were trimmed by 7 bases and 5 bases, with 8 bases remaining between them. The CDR3 DNA follows: TGTGCCAGCAAGAGGCTTGAGACCCAGTACTTC. Its translation: CASKRLETQYF.

This sequence joins TRBV6-5 and TRBJ2-1; possibly TRBD2 for D (6 bases). CDR1 is MNHEY, CDR2 SVGAGI, per germline. The CDR3 length is 12 residues. V shed 2 bases and J shed 8 bases, with 7 bases lying between them. The CDR3: CASSYGGDEQFF. The DNA for the CDR3 is TGTGCCAGCAGTTACGGCGGGGATGAGCAGTTCTTC.

This clone was seen a single time. J is TRBJ1-2 and V is TRBV12-3 or TRBV12-4; D gene unclear. V gave up 0 bases and J gave up 8 bases, with 10 bases separating them. This CDR3 region has 13 residues. The chain's CDR3 is CASSLAGSGGYTF. CDR3 nucleotides: TGTGCCAGCAGTTTAGCGGGCTCTGGCGGCTACACCTTC.

In regard to this clone: A junction boundary mismatches the germline segment, possibly from a read error. CDR3 protein: CASSPRQVGFNF. The CDR3 nucleotides are TGTGCCAGCAGTCCCAGACAGGTCGGCTTTAATTTT. The chain employs TRBV12-3 or TRBV12-4 and TRBJ1-3; TRBD1 might be the D (6 bases). This CDR3 is built from 12 residues.

The rearrangement links TRBV19 to TRBJ2-7, with a weak D call TRBD1 (7 bases). Germline V gene data show CDR1 as LNHDA and CDR2 as SQIVND (reference sequence). The CDR3 is made up of 15 amino acids. V shed 0 bases and J shed 4 bases, with 13 bases lying between them. CDR3 loop: CASSIDETGRYEQYF. CDR3 nucleotides: TGTGCCAGTAGTATAGATGAGACAGGGAGGTACGAGCAGTACTTC.

The CDR3 bases are TGTGCCAGCAGCTTAGTGAGTCGCGGGGGAAGGCCCGGGGAGCTGTTTTTT. Its protein is CASSLVSRGGRPGELFF. V usage is TRBV11-2 and J usage is TRBJ2-2; 7 nucleotides align to TRBD2. The CDR3 extends over 17 amino acids. CDR1 and CDR2 (germline): SGHAT, FQNNGV. V lost 1 base and J lost 6; bases outside the gene matches: 11.

The V call is TRBV7-3, the J call TRBJ1-1, with D maybe TRBD1 (6 bases). The V and J ends lost 4 bases and 4 bases respectively, with 10 bases between them. There are 13 residues in the CDR3. The germline gives CDR1 SGHTA, CDR2 FQGTGA. CDR3 bases: TGTGCCAGCAGCTCCAGGGGTGGCACTGAAGCTTTCTTT. As protein: CASSSRGGTEAFF.

The V call is TRBV3-1 (or the pseudogene TRBV3-2), the J call TRBJ1-2; D not certain. The CDR3 has 12 amino acids. The V and J ends lost 4 bases and 2 bases respectively, with 5 bases between them. Germline loops: CDR1 LGHDT, CDR2 YNNKEL (reference sequence). The CDR3 reads CASSRQNYGYTF. DNA for the CDR3: TGTGCCAGCAGCCGTCAGAACTATGGCTACACCTTC.